This TCR beta chain was observed in a study of T cell responses to AZD1222 COVID-19 vaccine. Overall study results and limits: In a largely white British group with more females than males, clonal diversity was possibly underestimated. Seropositive AZD1222 recipients at baseline numbered only 5 to 7. Among vaccine-associated CD4 TCRs, coverage spanned spike, with dominance at 160-218 and 743-854.

A single count supports this clone. What it binds is unknown. The repertoire was sequenced with immunoSEQ multiplex PCR; TCRdb's copy has only in-frame clones and lacks some. The sample shows about 190,000 clones, roughly 93% of them seen only once. The specimen was peripheral blood, collected on day 0 of AZD1222 vaccination. The TCR was taken from an adult in good health.

Here the CDR3 DNA reads TGTGCCAGCAGCTTAGGCGTCGTGGGTGGCTACACCTTC. The encoded protein is CASSLGVVGGYTF. This rearrangement joins TRBV7-9 to TRBJ1-2; D remains unclear. Between the trimmed V and J ends, which lost 1 base and 7 bases, there was a span of 10 bases. Germline values: CDR1 SEHNR, CDR2 FQNEAQ (reference sequence). The CDR3 spans 13 residues.